Detailed here is one T cell receptor beta chain. The sample originates from a study of blood T cell repertoires in COVID-19. Across the whole study: Material from acute and convalescent COVID-19 was sourced from the United States, Italy and Spain. Sources were T cells, B-cell-depleted T cells, or PBMCs; the material itself was cDNA or gDNA.

Methods used by the authors: Using reference gene primer amplification, nucleated cell counts were estimated. Method: immunoSEQ multiplex PCR; TCRdb's copy keeps in-frame clones and lacks some. Clonal size and the V and J genes are those of that table, whereas D and trimming came from the DNA. The table includes more than 150,000 clones, more than 80% detected once. This CDR3 is 19 amino acids long. V was trimmed by 5 bases and J by 0 bases, leaving 23 bases between them. In germline, CDR1 is SGHAT, CDR2 FQNNGV. What was sequenced was peripheral blood. The receptor was derived from a man between 60 and 75 years old with acute or convalescent COVID-19. The rearrangement links TRBV11-2 to TRBJ2-4, with D perhaps matching TRBD2 (5 bases). The DNA of the CDR3 is TGTGCCAGCAGCCCGCCTCTCGGGATTCGACTACTAGCCAAAAACATTCAGTACTTC. It translates to CASSPPLGIRLLAKNIQYF.